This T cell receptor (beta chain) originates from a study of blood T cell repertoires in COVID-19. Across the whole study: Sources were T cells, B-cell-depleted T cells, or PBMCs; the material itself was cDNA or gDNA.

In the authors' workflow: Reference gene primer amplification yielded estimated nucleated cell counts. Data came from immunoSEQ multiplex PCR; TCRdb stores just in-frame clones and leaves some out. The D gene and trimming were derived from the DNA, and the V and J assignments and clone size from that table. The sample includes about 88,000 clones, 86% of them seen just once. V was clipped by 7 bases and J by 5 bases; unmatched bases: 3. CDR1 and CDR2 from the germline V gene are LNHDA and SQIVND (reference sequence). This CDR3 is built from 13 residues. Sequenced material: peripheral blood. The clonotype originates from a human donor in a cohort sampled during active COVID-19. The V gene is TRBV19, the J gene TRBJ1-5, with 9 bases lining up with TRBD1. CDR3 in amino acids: CASTTGGDQPQHF. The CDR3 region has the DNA TGTGCCAGTACGACAGGGGGTGATCAGCCCCAGCATTTT.